The 14 T cell receptor beta chains below all came from one sample that was sequenced in a study of blood T cell repertoires in COVID-19. Sequencing was performed with immunoSEQ multiplex PCR; in TCRdb, only in-frame clones are kept and a portion is missing. The data contain about 70,000 clones, about 80% of them singletons. Sample: peripheral blood. All receptors derive from a woman aged 65 to 85 with acute or convalescent COVID-19.

The J gene is TRBJ1-6, the V gene TRBV19; D unresolved. This CDR3 spans 13 amino acids. The germline gives CDR1 LNHDA, CDR2 SQIVND (reference sequence). Trimming shortened V by 5 bases and J by 7 bases, and 9 bases separated the two germline ends. This CDR3 is CASSSRGNSPLHF. The DNA for the CDR3 is TGTGCCAGTAGTTCTAGAGGGAATTCACCCCTCCACTTT.

The chain links TRBV4-1 to TRBJ2-3, with 10 bases fitting TRBD2. CDR1 is MGHRA and CDR2 is YSYEKL in the germline V gene. This CDR3 spans 22 amino acids. Losses at the gene ends were 0 bases for V and 0 bases for J; bases not matched to a gene: 18. CDR3 coding DNA: TGCGCCAGCAGCCAAGAGTCGATGAGGAGGGCTAGCGGGGGTTCTAGCACAGATACGCAGTATTTT. Its translation is CASSQESMRRASGGSSTDTQYF.

The V call is TRBV5-6, the J call TRBJ2-2, with 13 nucleotides matching TRBD2. Germline lookup yields CDR1 SGHDT and CDR2 YYEEEE. The CDR3 is 16 amino acids. The trim removed 7 bases at V and 4 bases at J, leaving 7 bases unmatched. This CDR3 is CASRGLAGDFTGELFF. The CDR3 DNA reads as TGTGCCAGCCGAGGACTAGCGGGGGACTTCACCGGGGAGCTGTTTTTT.

J is TRBJ1-4 and V is TRBV7-9; D is unclear. Looked up from germline, CDR1 is SEHNR and CDR2 is FQNEAQ (reference sequence). The CDR3 contains 13 residues. V was clipped by 1 base and J by 5 bases, with 5 bases between them. CDR3 coding DNA: TGTGCCAGCAGCTTAGACTTAAATGAAAAACTGTTTTTT. As protein: CASSLDLNEKLFF.

This chain joins TRBV19 and TRBJ1-4, with 8 bases lining up with TRBD1. V shed 5 bases, J shed 0 bases, and the junction held 5 bases outside the gene matches. The CDR3 contains 16 residues. Germline V gives CDR1 LNHDA, CDR2 SQIVND (reference sequence). CDR3 sequence (DNA): TGTGCCAGTAGTTCTCCGGGACAGGCAACTAATGAAAAACTGTTTTTT. Protein product: CASSSPGQATNEKLFF.

The chain couples TRBV28 to TRBJ2-2, with 8 bases aligning to TRBD2. The trim removed 2 bases at V and 7 bases at J, leaving 9 bases unmatched. This CDR3 spans 16 amino acids. Germline CDR1 is MDHEN and CDR2 is SYDVKM. CDR3 coding DNA: TGTGCCAGCAGTTTACGGGAGGGGCCTATGATCGGGGAGCTGTTTTTT. Translation: CASSLREGPMIGELFF. Based on the CDR3 plus reference TRBV28 and TRBJ2-2, the full variable domain is DVKVTQSSRYLVKRTGEKVFLECVQDMDHENMFWYRQDPGLGLRLIYFSYDVKMKEKGDIPEGYSVSREKKERFSLILESASTNQTSMYLCASSLREGPMIGELFFGEGSRLTVL.

In its sample, this clone was seen a few times. The chain employs TRBV18 and TRBJ1-2; TRBD1 matches at 7 bases. The CDR3 loop spans 15 amino acids. V lost 1 base to trimming and J lost 2 bases; unmatched junction nucleotides: 4. The germline gives CDR1 KGHSH, CDR2 LQKENI. CDR3 nucleotide sequence: TGTGCCAGCTCACCACAGACAGGGCAGAACTATGGCTACACCTTC. Translation gives CASSPQTGQNYGYTF.

The rearrangement uses TRBV6-5 and TRBJ1-1; 7 bases match TRBD1. After removal of 2 bases from V and 1 base from J, the junction contained 4 bases not matched to a gene. The germline CDR1 and CDR2 sequences are MNHEY and SVGAGI. This CDR3 has 15 amino acids. This CDR3 reads CASSYRQGGNTEAFF. In nucleotides, the CDR3 is TGTGCCAGCAGTTACCGACAGGGAGGGAACACTGAAGCTTTCTTT.

V is TRBV6-4 and J is TRBJ2-1; TRBD2 aligns across 10 bases. The CDR3 length is 15 residues. The germline V gene has CDR1 MRHNA and CDR2 SNTAGT. V lost 4 bases and J lost 4; bases outside the gene matches: 4. The chain's CDR3 is CASSVIAGGYNEQFF. Written as DNA, the CDR3 is TGTGCCAGCAGTGTAATAGCGGGAGGATACAATGAGCAGTTCTTC.

J is TRBJ2-5 and V is TRBV11-2; possible D gene TRBD2, 6 bases. Germline-derived CDR1 and CDR2 are SGHAT and FQNNGV. This CDR3 spans 15 amino acids. The V end was cut by 0 bases, the J end by 7 bases, with 15 bases between. CDR3 region: CASSLDSHGGATQYF. The CDR3 nucleotides read TGTGCCAGCAGCTTAGATTCCCACGGGGGAGCGACCCAGTACTTC.

This chain joins TRBV6-6 and TRBJ1-1; 8 bases align to TRBD1. Germline V gene lookup returns CDR1 MNHNY and CDR2 SVGAGI (reference sequence). This CDR3 is built from 15 residues. J gave up 7 bases and V 0 bases, and 7 bases lay outside the gene matches. CDR3 in amino acids: CASSYSPGGEGEAFF. The DNA for the CDR3 is TGTGCCAGCAGTTACTCACCAGGGGGCGAGGGTGAAGCTTTCTTT.

This chain links TRBV19 with TRBJ2-1; 7 bases line up with TRBD1. V was pared by 3 bases and J by 2 bases, with 7 bases of the junction left unmatched. This CDR3 comprises 16 residues. The germline V gene encodes CDR1 LNHDA and CDR2 SQIVND (reference sequence). CDR3 in DNA: TGTGCCAGTAGTATGAGAGGGGGCGCCGCCTACAATGAGCAGTTCTTC. Translated: CASSMRGGAAYNEQFF.

The genes are TRBV7-8 and TRBJ2-7; 8 bases fit TRBD2. This CDR3 is 16 amino acids long. The germline gives CDR1 SGHVS, CDR2 FQNEAQ. V shed 3 bases and J 0 bases; nucleotides not matched to a gene: 7. The CDR3 bases are TGTGCCAGCAGCTTGGATAGCGGGGAGCTCTCCTACGAGCAGTACTTC. This encodes CASSLDSGELSYEQYF.

This chain links TRBV6-2 or TRBV6-3 with TRBJ2-7; 10 bases are shared with TRBD1. Germline V gives CDR1 MNHEY, CDR2 SVGEGT. The CDR3 runs 15 residues. V shed 3 bases, J shed 4 bases, and the junction held 6 bases outside the gene matches. This CDR3 is CASSYLTGGRYEQYF. CDR3 in DNA: TGTGCCAGCAGTTATCTGACAGGGGGCCGATACGAGCAGTACTTC.